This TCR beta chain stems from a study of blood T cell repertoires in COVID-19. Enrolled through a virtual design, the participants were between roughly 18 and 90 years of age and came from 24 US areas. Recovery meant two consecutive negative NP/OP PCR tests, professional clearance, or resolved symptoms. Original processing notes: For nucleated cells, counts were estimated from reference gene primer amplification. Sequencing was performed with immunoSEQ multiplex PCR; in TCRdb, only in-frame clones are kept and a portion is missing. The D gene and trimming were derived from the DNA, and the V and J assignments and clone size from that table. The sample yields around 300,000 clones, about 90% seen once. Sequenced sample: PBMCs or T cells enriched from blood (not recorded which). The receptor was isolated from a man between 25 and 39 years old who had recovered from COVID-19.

This CDR3 is CASSIGQLETQYF. CDR3 bases: TGTGCCAGCAGCATCGGACAGTTGGAGACCCAGTACTTC. The chain couples TRBV28 to TRBJ2-5, with a weak D call TRBD1 (6 bases). The CDR3 has 13 amino acids. The germline V gene has CDR1 MDHEN and CDR2 SYDVKM. With 6 bases removed from V and 5 bases from J, the gap between germline ends came to 13 bases.